This T cell receptor (beta chain) was identified during a study of control samples from healthy donors and cancer patients. Clones were read by immunoSEQ multiplex PCR, and TCRdb kept only the in-frame ones, dropping some. Seen here are some 140,000 clones, 80% to 95% observed once, and the top ten hold roughly 12%. Trimming shortened V by 1 base and J by 4 bases, and 13 bases separated the two germline ends. The CDR3 is 14 residues long. Germline CDR1 is GTSNPN and CDR2 is SVGIG (reference sequence). The TCR sequence derives from a man under 40 in good health. Sequenced input: blood. The V and J genes are TRBV30 and TRBJ2-5; maybe TRBD1 (6 bases). The CDR3: CAWSGAPRGETQYF. The CDR3, as DNA: TGTGCCTGGAGTGGAGCTCCCAGGGGAGAGACCCAGTACTTC.